This TCR beta chain is drawn from a study of CD8 T cells in ankylosing spondylitis. TCR beta libraries were made by quantitative 5'-RACE with molecular barcodes. MiXCR, applied by TCRdb to the 5' RACE reads, yields one record per CDR3 protein. The sample holds around 300,000 distinct CDR3 sequences, under 14% seen once. The table lists this clonotype with a few counts. What it binds is not known. Germline V CDR1 and CDR2: MNHEY, SMNVEV (reference sequence). The CDR3 spans 14 residues. The ends were cut back, 6 bases at V and 10 bases at J, with 18 bases in the middle. Study-wide points: The study identified a TCR beta motif of several highly homologous variants that appeared characteristic of ankylosing spondylitis blood. From matched ankylosing spondylitis synovial fluid, disease-linked clones were reportedly recovered at significantly enriched levels. CD8+ disease-linked clones were present at relatively low frequencies in blood.

The specimen was blood, either unsorted or a sorted T cell fraction (not recorded which). The TCR was taken from a female donor with ankylosing spondylitis or in good health (not recorded which). The chain has TRBV27 and TRBJ1-4, with D hard to call. The CDR3 protein is CASSPTTTGSKLFF. The CDR3 nucleotides are TGTGCCAGCAGCCCAACTACCACGGGGTCAAAACTGTTTTTT.